The next 27 T cell receptor beta chains were all read from a single sample in a study of shared clonotypes between healthy human individuals. Generated by immunoSEQ multiplex PCR, the TCRdb table keeps only in-frame clones and is missing some. The sample includes hundreds of thousands of clones, roughly 98% of them seen just once. CD45RO-negative CD8 cells positively selected for CCR7 made up the naive population, which excluded terminally differentiated effector memory CD45RA+ cells. The specimen was naive CD8+ T cells sorted from blood. These receptors were taken from a young man in good health.

This chain connects TRBV27 to TRBJ2-5; unclear D gene. CDR1 MNHEY and CDR2 SMNVEV come from the germline V gene (reference sequence). The CDR3 contains 13 residues. Trimming pared 8 bases from V and 2 bases from J, leaving 12 bases between. CDR3 residues: CASGFVGQETQYF. CDR3 DNA: TGTGCCAGCGGCTTCGTGGGACAAGAGACCCAGTACTTC.

This clone was detected only once. The chain joins TRBV7-6 to TRBJ2-7, with D perhaps TRBD1 (6 bases). The CDR3 is made up of 15 amino acids. Germline V CDR1 and CDR2: SGHVS, FNYEAQ. V lost 5 bases, J lost 7 bases, and 21 bases lay in between. DNA for the CDR3: TGTGCCAGCAGCCTACCGACAGGAGCGCAGGGGGAGCAGTACTTC. Translation gives CASSLPTGAQGEQYF.

CDR3 bases: TGTGCCAGCAGCTTAGGCCCACAACCAGATACGCAGTATTTT. Translating it yields CASSLGPQPDTQYF. The genes are TRBV11-2 and TRBJ2-3; D is uncertain. The V gene's germline CDR1 is SGHAT and CDR2 FQNNGV. There are 14 residues in the CDR3. V lost 1 base to trimming and J lost 4 bases, with 9 bases between them.

This clone came up once. The J gene is TRBJ2-5, the V gene TRBV7-9; D is possibly TRBD2 (5 bases). The germline gives CDR1 SEHNR, CDR2 FQNEAQ (reference sequence). Trimming removed 2 bases at V and 9 bases at J, with 16 bases between. The CDR3 is made up of 14 amino acids. CDR3 in amino acids: CASSLPSGYEAQYF. CDR3 in DNA: TGTGCCAGCAGCTTACCTTCGGGGTATGAGGCCCAGTACTTC.

The rearrangement joins TRBV27 to TRBJ2-6, with D unresolved. The CDR3 length is 13 residues. The germline V and J ends were trimmed by 4 bases and 3 bases, with 4 bases remaining between them. CDR1 MNHEY and CDR2 SMNVEV come from the germline V gene (reference sequence). The DNA for the CDR3 is TGTGCCAGCAGTTCCATTGGGGCCAACGTCCTGACTTTC. Protein product: CASSSIGANVLTF.

About this clone itself: This specimen includes other DNA sequences encoding the same CDR3. V gene TRBV9 combines with J gene TRBJ2-2; D unclear. The V gene lost 0 bases and the J gene lost 4 bases, with 4 bases spanning the gap. This CDR3 has 13 residues. Germline V gene data show CDR1 as SGDLS and CDR2 as YYNGEE. CDR3 DNA: TGTGCCAGCAGCGTAGTATCCACCGGGGAGCTGTTTTTT. Amino acid sequence: CASSVVSTGELFF.

The chain recombines TRBV7-9 with TRBJ2-7, with TRBD2 as a possible D gene (6 bases). Germline V CDR1 and CDR2: SEHNR, FQNEAQ (reference sequence). V lost 3 bases and J lost 6, with 12 bases in between. The CDR3 sequence is 13 residues long. CDR3 in DNA: TGTGCCAGCAGCTTTAGCGGAGGGCCCGAGCAGTACTTC. It specifies CASSFSGGPEQYF. Variable domain in full (rest from reference TRBV7-9 and TRBJ2-7): DTGVSQNPRHKITKRGQNVTFRCDPISEHNRLYWYRQTLGQGPEFLTYFQNEAQLEKSRLLSDRFSAERPKGSFSTLEIQRTEQGDSAMYLCASSFSGGPEQYFGPGTRLTVT.

J is TRBJ2-1 and V is TRBV28; 7 positions agree with TRBD2. The CDR3 is made up of 14 amino acids. Germline trimming cut 5 bases from V and 8 bases from J; bases unmatched to any gene: 9. Germline V gene sequence: CDR1 MDHEN, CDR2 SYDVKM. In nucleotides, the CDR3 is TGTGCCAGCAGTACCGGGAGGCTCTTGGATGAGCAGTTCTTC. This encodes CASSTGRLLDEQFF.

In this sample, this clone turned up once. Distinct nucleotide sequences in the sample also encode this CDR3. The V call is TRBV11-2, the J call TRBJ2-2; D is uncertain. Germline CDR1 SGHAT, CDR2 FQNNGV. V lost 1 base, J lost 4 bases, and 7 bases lay in between. This CDR3 spans 14 amino acids. The CDR3 nucleotides read TGTGCCAGCAGCTTAGGAGGCTCCACCGGGGAGCTGTTTTTT. It encodes CASSLGGSTGELFF.

The chain carries TRBV11-2 and TRBJ1-4; D is undetermined. CDR1 is SGHAT and CDR2 is FQNNGV in the germline V gene. CDR3 length equals 13 residues. V lost 5 bases to trimming and J lost 10 bases, with 14 bases between them. The CDR3 sequence: CASSKDPLVKLFF. Written as DNA, the CDR3 is TGTGCCAGCAGCAAAGACCCCTTGGTAAAACTGTTTTTT.

This chain uses TRBV7-9 with TRBJ1-1; tentative D call: TRBD1 (6 bases). Per germline, CDR1 SEHNR and CDR2 FQNEAQ (reference sequence). The CDR3 loop spans 12 amino acids. With 5 bases removed from V and 4 bases from J, the gap between germline ends came to 8 bases. This CDR3 is CASSGRGTEAFF. The DNA of the CDR3 is TGTGCCAGCAGCGGCAGGGGCACTGAAGCTTTCTTT.

The chain combines TRBV4-1 with TRBJ2-1, with 10 nucleotides matching TRBD2. The J segment lost 5 bases and the V segment lost 2 bases, leaving 15 bases of the junction unmatched. CDR1 is MGHRA and CDR2 is YSYEKL in the germline V gene. This CDR3 spans 19 amino acids. The CDR3 here is CASSQFILGGLAENNEQFF. The CDR3 nucleotides read TGCGCCAGCAGCCAATTCATCCTCGGCGGACTAGCGGAGAACAATGAGCAGTTCTTC.

In DNA, the CDR3 is TGTGCCAGCAGCTCCGGACTAGCGGCGGGCGCCTACGAGCAGTACTTC. This sequence encodes CASSSGLAAGAYEQYF. This chain links TRBV7-9 with TRBJ2-7; 10 bases match TRBD2. With 4 bases clipped from V and 2 bases from J, the junction kept 8 bases outside the gene matches. From germline, CDR1 is SEHNR and CDR2 FQNEAQ (reference sequence). This CDR3 spans 16 amino acids.

The V gene is TRBV7-2, the J gene TRBJ1-2, with 8 bases fitting TRBD1. CDR3 length: 15 residues. The trim removed 1 base at V and 4 bases at J, leaving 5 bases unmatched. Germline assignment: CDR1 SGHTA and CDR2 FQGNSA. CDR3 sequence: CASSLERDRPYGYTF. CDR3 DNA: TGTGCCAGCAGCTTAGAGCGGGACAGGCCCTATGGCTACACCTTC.

The V gene is TRBV11-2, the J gene TRBJ2-7, with 7 bases that match TRBD1. J was trimmed by 3 bases and V by 4 bases; bases with no gene match: 3. The germline gives CDR1 SGHAT, CDR2 FQNNGV. The CDR3 has 13 residues. The CDR3 here is CASSSGTVYEQYF. In nucleotides, the CDR3 is TGTGCCAGCAGCTCCGGGACAGTCTACGAGCAGTACTTC.

The rearrangement uses TRBV20-1 and TRBJ1-1; D not certain. CDR1 and CDR2 (germline): DFQATT, SNEGSKA (reference sequence). The CDR3 is made up of 10 amino acids. V was clipped by 6 bases and J by 2 bases, with 4 bases between them. The CDR3 DNA sequence: TGCAGTGCCATAAACACTGAAGCTTTCTTT. It codes for CSAINTEAFF.

The V gene is TRBV14, the J gene TRBJ2-7; D is ambiguous. V gave up 4 bases and J gave up 1 base, with 23 bases separating them. The CDR3 is made up of 18 amino acids. The V gene's germline CDR1 is SGHDN and CDR2 FVKESK. The DNA for the CDR3 is TGTGCCAGCAGCCCCACCAGCTTTAACCTTACTGGGTCCTACGAGCAGTACTTC. Amino acid sequence: CASSPTSFNLTGSYEQYF. The full variable domain, with the rest looked up from reference TRBV14 and TRBJ2-7, is EAGVTQFPSHSVIEKGQTVTLRCDPISGHDNLYWYRRVMGKEIKFLLHFVKESKQDESGMPNNRFLAERTGGTYSTLKVQPAELEDSGVYFCASSPTSFNLTGSYEQYFGPGTRLTVT.

Points on this clone: The junction does not match germline at one end; this may be a read error. In the same sample, other DNA sequences code for this CDR3. The V call is TRBV5-1, the J call TRBJ2-1; TRBD2 agrees at 8 bases. The CDR3 has 15 residues. Germline V CDR1 and CDR2: SGHRS, YFSETQ. The chain's CDR3 is CASSLETGGYNEQFF. CDR3 nucleotide sequence: TGCGCCAGCAGTTTGGAAACGGGAGGGTACAATGAGCAGTTCTTC.

About this clone: One end of the junction fails to match germline, which may point to a read error. Other DNA sequences in the same sample also yield this CDR3. J is TRBJ2-7 and V is TRBV19; D is ambiguous. The CDR3 has 14 residues. Germline V CDR1 and CDR2: LNHDA, SQIVND (reference sequence). CDR3 sequence reads: CASSPIFPTYEQYF. The CDR3 DNA sequence: TGTGCCAGTAGCCCTATTTTCCCGACCTATGAGCAGTACTTC.

The V call is TRBV5-1, the J call TRBJ2-7, with TRBD1 matching over 10 bases. This CDR3 has 14 residues. Looked up from germline, CDR1 is SGHRS and CDR2 is YFSETQ. The junction had 4 bases not matched to a gene; V was cut back by 4 bases and J by 3 bases. CDR3 sequence reads: CASSQGTGDYEQYF. The DNA for the CDR3 is TGCGCCAGCAGCCAAGGGACAGGGGACTACGAGCAGTACTTC.

The chain links TRBV5-1 to TRBJ1-2; 9 nucleotides align to TRBD1. Per the germline V gene, CDR1 is SGHRS and CDR2 is YFSETQ. J lost 6 bases, V lost 0 bases, and 9 bases had no gene match. CDR3 size: 16 residues. The CDR3 region has the DNA TGCGCCAGCAGCTTGGCAACAGGGGGCGGAATTAATGGCTACACCTTC. Its translation: CASSLATGGGINGYTF. Variable domain in full (rest from reference TRBV5-1 and TRBJ1-2): KAGVTQTPRYLIKTRGQQVTLSCSPISGHRSVSWYQQTPGQGLQFLFEYFSETQRNKGNFPGRFSGRQFSNSRSEMNVSTLELGDSALYLCASSLATGGGINGYTFGSGTRLTVV.

In its sample, this clone was seen once. V and J are TRBV6-1 and TRBJ2-2; D is tentatively TRBD1 or TRBD2 (5 bases each). This CDR3 comprises 13 residues. Germline CDR1 is MNHNS and CDR2 is SASEGT. With 6 bases removed from V and 6 bases from J, the gap between germline ends came to 11 bases. The CDR3, as DNA: TGTGCCAGCAGGGTGCAGGGAGCCGGGGAGCTGTTTTTT. This sequence encodes CASRVQGAGELFF.

V gene TRBV7-9 combines with J gene TRBJ2-7; 7 nucleotides agree with TRBD1. Germline lookup yields CDR1 SEHNR and CDR2 FQNEAQ (reference sequence). The CDR3 consists of 15 residues. Trimming removed 4 bases from V and 5 bases from J; junction bases left unmatched: 11. The CDR3 DNA reads TGTGCCAGCAGCTCGCGACAGGGAGTTTACCACGAGCAGTACTTC. Protein: CASSSRQGVYHEQYF. The full variable domain, its missing parts supplied by reference TRBV7-9 and TRBJ2-7, is DTGVSQNPRHKITKRGQNVTFRCDPISEHNRLYWYRQTLGQGPEFLTYFQNEAQLEKSRLLSDRFSAERPKGSFSTLEIQRTEQGDSAMYLCASSSRQGVYHEQYFGPGTRLTVT.

The chain joins TRBV5-5 to TRBJ1-5; 9 bases line up with TRBD1. Unmatched junction bases numbered 6, after V lost 5 bases and J lost 3 bases. The CDR3 length is 15 residues. Germline CDR1 is SGHKS and CDR2 is YYEKEE (reference sequence). CDR3: CASSFWTGANQPQHF. For the CDR3, the DNA is TGTGCCAGCAGTTTCTGGACAGGGGCCAATCAGCCCCAGCATTTT. Full variable domain (missing parts from reference TRBV5-5 and TRBJ1-5): DAGVTQSPTHLIKTRGQQVTLRCSPISGHKSVSWYQQVLGQGPQFIFQYYEKEERGRGNFPDRFSARQFPNYSSELNVNALLLGDSALYLCASSFWTGANQPQHFGDGTRLSIL.

The table lists this clone with a count of one. The rearrangement joins TRBV2 to TRBJ2-7; D unresolved. The CDR3 contains 13 residues. CDR1 is SNHLY and CDR2 is FYNNEI in the germline V gene. V was trimmed by 6 bases and J by 3 bases, leaving 12 bases between them. The CDR3 coding sequence is TGTGCCAGCAGAACCCTAGTGGGCTACGAGCAGTACTTC. Residues: CASRTLVGYEQYF.

The rearrangement uses TRBV6-5 and TRBJ1-1, with D uncertain. The CDR3 sequence is 13 residues long. The V and J ends lost 7 bases and 1 base respectively, with 10 bases between them. Germline CDR1 MNHEY, CDR2 SVGAGI. This CDR3 reads CASNLGSNTEAFF. The DNA for the CDR3 is TGTGCCAGCAATTTGGGTTCGAACACTGAAGCTTTCTTT.

V usage is TRBV9 and J usage is TRBJ2-7; 8 bases fit TRBD1. The CDR3 sequence is 15 residues long. Trimming cost V 1 base and J 2 bases; bases outside gene matches: 5. CDR1 is SGDLS and CDR2 is YYNGEE in the germline V gene. The CDR3 bases are TGTGCCAGCAGCGTATTTGGGACAGGACCCTACGAGCAGTACTTC. Protein: CASSVFGTGPYEQYF.